The following is a T cell receptor (beta chain) sequence with its context. V gave up 5 bases and J gave up 2 bases; unmatched junction bases: 6. Germline V CDR1 and CDR2: SGHTA, FQGNSA. The CDR3 runs to 14 residues. This entry comes from a study of OX40 agonist ivuxolimab in advanced cancers. Study as a whole: An agonistic anti-OX40 (CD134) antibody, ivuxolimab, was used to treat the patients. One patient with hepatocellular carcinoma and two with cutaneous melanoma, three in all, had partial responses.

This table comes from immunoSEQ multiplex PCR, and its TCRdb copy is limited to in-frame clones, with some not included. The table shows more than 80,000 clones, with approximately 90% occurring only once. This receptor was taken from an adult with an advanced solid tumor such as melanoma, head and neck, liver or kidney cancer. Sequenced material: CD4+ or CD8+ T cells sorted from blood, taken in a trial of the OX40 agonist ivuxolimab. The rearrangement joins TRBV7-2 to TRBJ2-7; 7 positions match TRBD1. The CDR3 spells CASSLRDSAYEQYF. As DNA, the CDR3 is TGTGCCAGCAGCCTACGGGACAGCGCCTACGAGCAGTACTTC. Full variable domain (outside the CDR3, taken from reference TRBV7-2 and TRBJ2-7): GAGVSQSPSNKVTEKGKDVELRCDPISGHTALYWYRQSLGQGLEFLIYFQGNSAPDKSGLPSDRFSAERTGGSVSTLTIQRTQQEDSAVYLCASSLRDSAYEQYFGPGTRLTVT.